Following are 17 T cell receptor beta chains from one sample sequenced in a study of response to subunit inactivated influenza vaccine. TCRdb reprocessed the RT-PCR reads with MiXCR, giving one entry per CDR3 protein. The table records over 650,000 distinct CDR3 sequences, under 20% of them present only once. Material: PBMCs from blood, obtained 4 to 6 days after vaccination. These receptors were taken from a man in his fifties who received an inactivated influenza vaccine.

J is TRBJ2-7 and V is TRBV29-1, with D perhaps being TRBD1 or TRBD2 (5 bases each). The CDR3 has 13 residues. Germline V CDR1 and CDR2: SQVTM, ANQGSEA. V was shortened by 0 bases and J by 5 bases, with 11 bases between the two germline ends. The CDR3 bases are TGCAGCGTTGAAGAGGGTCGGGGCAACGAGCAGTACTTC. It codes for CSVEEGRGNEQYF.

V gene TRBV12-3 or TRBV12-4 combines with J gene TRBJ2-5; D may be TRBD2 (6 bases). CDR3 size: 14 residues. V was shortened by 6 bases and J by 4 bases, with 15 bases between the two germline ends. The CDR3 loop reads CASSQHPGGETQYF. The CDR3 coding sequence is TGTGCCAGCAGCCAACACCCCGGGGGAGAGACCCAGTACTTC.

CDR3 residues: CASRALAGDPGELFF. CDR3 coding DNA: TGTGCCAGCAGGGCGTTAGCGGGGGACCCCGGGGAGCTGTTTTTT. J is TRBJ2-2 and V is TRBV27; TRBD2 agrees at 9 bases. There are 15 residues in the CDR3. V was clipped by 6 bases and J by 6 bases; unmatched bases: 8. In germline, CDR1 is MNHEY, CDR2 SMNVEV (reference sequence).

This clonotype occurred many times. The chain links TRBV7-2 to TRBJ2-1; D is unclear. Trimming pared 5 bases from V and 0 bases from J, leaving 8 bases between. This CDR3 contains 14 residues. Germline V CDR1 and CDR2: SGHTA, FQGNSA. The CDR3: CASSQEVSYNEQFF. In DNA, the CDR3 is TGTGCCAGCAGCCAGGAAGTCTCCTACAATGAGCAGTTCTTC.

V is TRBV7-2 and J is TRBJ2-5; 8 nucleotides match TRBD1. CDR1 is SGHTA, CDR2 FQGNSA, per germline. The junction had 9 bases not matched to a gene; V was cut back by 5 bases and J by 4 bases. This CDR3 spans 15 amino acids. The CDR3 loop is CASSILDRAGETQYF. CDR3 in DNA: TGTGCCAGCAGCATCCTGGACAGGGCCGGAGAGACCCAGTACTTC.

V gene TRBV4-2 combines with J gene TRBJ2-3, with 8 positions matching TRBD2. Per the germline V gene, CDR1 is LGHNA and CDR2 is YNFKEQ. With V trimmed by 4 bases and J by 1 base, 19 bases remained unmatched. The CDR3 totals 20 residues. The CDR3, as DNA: TGTGCCAGCAGCCCCCCGGGGGGGCGGGGCAAGGTATCTCGCACAGATACGCAGTATTTT. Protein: CASSPPGGRGKVSRTDTQYF.

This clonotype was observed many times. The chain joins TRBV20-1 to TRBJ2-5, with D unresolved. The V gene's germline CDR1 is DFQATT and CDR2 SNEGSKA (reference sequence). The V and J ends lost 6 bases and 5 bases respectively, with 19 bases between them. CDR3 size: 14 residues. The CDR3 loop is CSAPELDRGETQYF. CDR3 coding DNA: TGCAGTGCCCCAGAACTGGACCGTGGGGAGACCCAGTACTTC.

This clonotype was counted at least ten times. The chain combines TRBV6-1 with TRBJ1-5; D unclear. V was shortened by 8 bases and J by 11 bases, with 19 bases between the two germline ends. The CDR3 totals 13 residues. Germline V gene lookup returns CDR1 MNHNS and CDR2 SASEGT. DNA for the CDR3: TGTGCCAGCCGCCGCAGGAGCGATTTGTCCCAGCATTTT. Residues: CASRRRSDLSQHF.

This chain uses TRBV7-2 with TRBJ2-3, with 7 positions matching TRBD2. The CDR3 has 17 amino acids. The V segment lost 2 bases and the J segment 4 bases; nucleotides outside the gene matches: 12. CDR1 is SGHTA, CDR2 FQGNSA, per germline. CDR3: CASSLWTGGIRADTQYF. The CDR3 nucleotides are TGTGCCAGCAGCTTATGGACGGGGGGTATACGGGCAGATACGCAGTATTTT.

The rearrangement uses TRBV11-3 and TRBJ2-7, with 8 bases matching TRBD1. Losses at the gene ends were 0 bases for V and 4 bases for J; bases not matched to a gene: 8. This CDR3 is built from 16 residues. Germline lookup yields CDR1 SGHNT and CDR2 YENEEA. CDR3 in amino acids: CASSLDRTGQIYEQYF. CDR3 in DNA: TGTGCCAGCAGCTTAGATCGGACAGGGCAAATTTACGAGCAGTACTTC.

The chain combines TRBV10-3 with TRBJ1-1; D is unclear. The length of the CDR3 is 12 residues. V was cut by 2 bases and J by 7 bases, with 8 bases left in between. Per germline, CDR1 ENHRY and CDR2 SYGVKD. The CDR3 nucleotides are TGTGCCATCAGTGAGAATTTCGGTGAAGCTTTCTTT. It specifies CAISENFGEAFF.

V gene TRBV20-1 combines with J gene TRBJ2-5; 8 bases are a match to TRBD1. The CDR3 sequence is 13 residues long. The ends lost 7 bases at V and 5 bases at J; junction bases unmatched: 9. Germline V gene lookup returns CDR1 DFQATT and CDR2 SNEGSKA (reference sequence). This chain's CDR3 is CSVPSGGIETQYF. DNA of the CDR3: TGCAGTGTTCCGTCAGGGGGCATTGAGACCCAGTACTTC.

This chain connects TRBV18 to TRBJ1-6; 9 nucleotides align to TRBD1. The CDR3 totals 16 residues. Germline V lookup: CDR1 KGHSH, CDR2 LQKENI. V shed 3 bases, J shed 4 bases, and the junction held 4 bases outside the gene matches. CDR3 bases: TGTGCCAGCTCACCTACAGGGGGCGGATATAATTCACCCCTCCACTTT. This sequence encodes CASSPTGGGYNSPLHF.

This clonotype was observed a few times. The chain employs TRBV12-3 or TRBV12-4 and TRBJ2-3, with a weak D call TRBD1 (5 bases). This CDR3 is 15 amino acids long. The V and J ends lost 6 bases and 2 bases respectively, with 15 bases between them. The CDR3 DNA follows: TGTGCCAGCAGGCCGACAGAGACTTTCACAGATACGCAGTATTTT. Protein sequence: CASRPTETFTDTQYF.

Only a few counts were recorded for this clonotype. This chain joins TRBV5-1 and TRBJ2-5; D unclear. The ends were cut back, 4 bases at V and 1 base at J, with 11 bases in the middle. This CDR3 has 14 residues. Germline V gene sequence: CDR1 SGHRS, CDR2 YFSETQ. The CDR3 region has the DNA TGCGCCAGCAGCCCACTCAGCAGCCAAGAGACCCAGTACTTC. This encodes CASSPLSSQETQYF.

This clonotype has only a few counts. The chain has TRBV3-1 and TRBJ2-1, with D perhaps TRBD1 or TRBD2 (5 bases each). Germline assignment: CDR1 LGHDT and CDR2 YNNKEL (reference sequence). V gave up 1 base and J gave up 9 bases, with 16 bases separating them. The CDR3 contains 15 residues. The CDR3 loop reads CASSQAIAQRGEQFF. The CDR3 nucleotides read TGTGCCAGCAGCCAAGCCATAGCGCAGAGGGGTGAGCAGTTCTTC.

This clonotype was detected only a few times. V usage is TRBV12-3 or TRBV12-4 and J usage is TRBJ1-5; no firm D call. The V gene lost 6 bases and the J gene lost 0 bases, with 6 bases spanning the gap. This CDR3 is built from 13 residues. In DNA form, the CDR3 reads TGTGCCAGCAGCACAACTAGCAATCAGCCCCAGCATTTT. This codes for CASSTTSNQPQHF.